Listed below are T cell receptor beta chains from one sample, sequenced in a study of identical twins. A single record per CDR3 protein comes from TCRdb applying MiXCR to the 5' RACE reads. The profile covers about 1.7 million distinct CDR3 sequences, with around 29% appearing a single time and 0.25% to 0.3% taken by the ten largest. Sequencing used cord blood. The receptors come from a newborn girl in good health. The conserved cysteine and the conserved F or W are not part of the CDR3 here.

v_call	j_call	cdr3_aa
TRBV20-1	TRBJ2-1	SARPPGWGEQF
TRBV21-1	TRBJ2-5	ASSKIGGRYQETQY
TRBV6-5	TRBJ1-5	ASSRDGRVSNQPQH
TRBV4-1	TRBJ2-4	ASSQGHLAKNIQY
TRBV27	TRBJ2-3	ASSLKGVRDTQY
TRBV5-1	TRBJ2-1	ASRFLHLADSYNEQF
TRBV9	TRBJ2-1	ASSPVGQGSYNEQF
TRBV10-3	TRBJ2-7	AISESPDSYEQY
TRBV7-2	TRBJ1-3	ASSSHIRTGNTIY
TRBV7-2	TRBJ1-1	ARSLIPGNTEAF
TRBV5-4	TRBJ2-3	ASSGTSVDTQY
TRBV2	TRBJ2-3	ASTWETGTQY
TRBV6-5	TRBJ2-1	ASRTSGRPTYNEQF
TRBV6-1	TRBJ2-4	ASSEVTRALEQY
TRBV7-2	TRBJ2-3	ASSLALAGPPDTQY
TRBV12-3/TRBV12-4	TRBJ2-1	ASSLCSDRGGSYNEQF
TRBV20-1	TRBJ2-7	SAPTVPYEQY
TRBV10-3	TRBJ2-3	AIREPLADTRY
TRBV5-1	TRBJ2-3	ASSSKGTGSTDTQY
TRBV20-1	TRBJ1-2	SARSQARYT
TRBV5-5	TRBJ1-6	ASSWRGELNNSPLH
TRBV7-8	TRBJ2-1	ASSFEMLDTTNEQF
TRBV4-2	TRBJ2-5	ASSQESGEYQETQY
TRBV20-1	TRBJ1-2	SASADRVVNYGYT
TRBV10-3	TRBJ2-5	AISGTSFQETQY
TRBV20-1	TRBJ2-1	SARDGTSGRGRREQF
TRBV2	TRBJ1-1	ASSVLSTNTEAF
TRBV27	TRBJ2-1	ASSYSLGFNEQF
TRBV20-1	TRBJ2-1	SARDVAAYNEQF
TRBV20-1	TRBJ1-4	SAREDPGGDEKLF
TRBV6-6	TRBJ1-5	ASSYSYGGGNQPQH
TRBV27	TRBJ1-2	ASSSGSGDGYT
TRBV28	TRBJ1-5	ASSPWTGEGNQPQH
TRBV7-9	TRBJ2-1	ASSPISGHLSYNEQF
TRBV5-1	TRBJ2-2	ASALLGLGGGIGELF
TRBV7-2	TRBJ2-1	ASSLWGLAVGNEQF
TRBV25-1	TRBJ2-1	ASGVWASEEQF
TRBV6-1	TRBJ2-1	ASVGTRGVGILQF
TRBV12-3/TRBV12-4	TRBJ1-6	ASSLGRGGSPLH
TRBV28	TRBJ1-2	ASQGQGHPPYGGGYT
TRBV20-1	TRBJ2-3	SATRGLAGPDTQY
TRBV20-1	TRBJ2-1	SARVDTAQETQF
TRBV27	TRBJ1-1	ASSLAPGSLTEAF
TRBV20-1	TRBJ1-3	SATYPSSGNTIY
TRBV7-2	TRBJ2-1	ASSLDSSGRYNEQF
TRBV11-2	TRBJ2-1	ASSLVGQDSSYNEQF
TRBV6-6	TRBJ1-4	ASSYPGGANEKLF
TRBV29-1	TRBJ2-2	SVDGTSGGIYTGELF
TRBV20-1	TRBJ2-7	SASGGLRDSYEQY
TRBV7-2	TRBJ2-1	ASSHRRLDIYNEQF
TRBV2	TRBJ2-7	ARRPGSPYEQY
TRBV5-1	TRBJ1-5	ASSLQGNQPQH
TRBV6-1	TRBJ2-2	ASRDTGRNTGELF
TRBV20-1	TRBJ2-5	SARAGTSLQETQY
TRBV2	TRBJ2-5	ASSEGGFGTQQETQY
TRBV10-3	TRBJ2-3	AISISGDLTDTQY
TRBV7-2	TRBJ2-1	ASSIRLAGGYNEQF